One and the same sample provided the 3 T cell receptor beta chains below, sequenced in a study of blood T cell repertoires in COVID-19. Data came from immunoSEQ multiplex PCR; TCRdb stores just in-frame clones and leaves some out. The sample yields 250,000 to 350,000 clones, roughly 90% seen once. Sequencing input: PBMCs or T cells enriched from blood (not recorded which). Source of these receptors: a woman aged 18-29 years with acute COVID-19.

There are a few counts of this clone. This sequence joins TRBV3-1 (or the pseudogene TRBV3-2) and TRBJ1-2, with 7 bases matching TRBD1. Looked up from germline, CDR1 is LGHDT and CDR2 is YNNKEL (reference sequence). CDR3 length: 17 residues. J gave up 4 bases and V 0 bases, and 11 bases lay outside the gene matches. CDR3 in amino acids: CASSQEAGGLGVYGYTF. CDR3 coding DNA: TGTGCCAGCAGCCAAGAGGCAGGGGGTCTCGGCGTCTATGGCTACACCTTC.

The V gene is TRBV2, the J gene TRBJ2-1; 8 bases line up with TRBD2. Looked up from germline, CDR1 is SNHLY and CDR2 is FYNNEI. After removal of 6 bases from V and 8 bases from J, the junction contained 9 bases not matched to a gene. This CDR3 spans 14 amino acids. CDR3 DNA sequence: TGTGCCAGCAGGCAGGGGATAGCGGGGTATGAGCAGTTCTTC. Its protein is CASRQGIAGYEQFF. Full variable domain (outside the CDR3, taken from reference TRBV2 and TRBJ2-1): EPEVTQTPSHQVTQMGQEVILRCVPISNHLYFYWYRQILGQKVEFLVSFYNNEISEKSEIFDDQFSVERPDGSNFTLKIRSTKLEDSAMYFCASRQGIAGYEQFFGPGTRLTVL.

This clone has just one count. CDR3 sequence (DNA): TGTGCCAGCAGCTTGGCCCACGGACAGGTTAACTATGGCTACACCTTC. Translated, it gives CASSLAHGQVNYGYTF. The chain has TRBV5-4 and TRBJ1-2; TRBD1 matches 7 bases. Germline V gene data show CDR1 as SGHNT and CDR2 as YYREEE (reference sequence). V shed 0 bases and J 1 base; nucleotides not matched to a gene: 6. The CDR3 runs 16 residues.